The present T cell receptor beta chain was sequenced within a study of blood T cell repertoires in COVID-19. Germline loops: CDR1 MNHEY, CDR2 SVGAGI. This CDR3 has 14 amino acids. V lost 7 bases to trimming and J lost 2 bases; unmatched junction nucleotides: 7. Sequencing used immunoSEQ multiplex PCR; TCRdb keeps in-frame clones, though not all of them. The table shows around 100,000 clones, with roughly 88% occurring only once. Sequenced material: peripheral blood. The chain couples TRBV6-5 to TRBJ1-1, with 7 bases matching TRBD1. This TCR was recovered from a woman in her 70s with acute or convalescent COVID-19. Here the CDR3 DNA reads TGTGCCAGCAAAGCAGGGGGTCCAAACACTGAAGCTTTCTTT. Translation: CASKAGGPNTEAFF.